These T cell receptor beta chains were read from a single sample in a study of blood T cell repertoires in COVID-19. The repertoire was sequenced with immunoSEQ multiplex PCR; TCRdb's copy has only in-frame clones and lacks some. The sample includes 81,000 or so clones, approximately 89% of them seen just once. The sequenced material came from peripheral blood. These receptor sequences come from a man aged 65 to 79 with active or convalescent COVID-19. Both conserved end residues are part of each CDR3. The order of the fields is clone size, J gene, D gene, V gene, CDR3 DNA, CDR3 protein. A D gene is named only where the DNA matches it firmly. Expanded clones get a size class; other rows say once, few or many, or leave the size out.

size: few; J: TRBJ2-5; D: TRBD1; V: TRBV29-1; DNA: TGCAGCGCCCGGGACAGCCGCCAAGAGACCCAGTACTTC; CDR3: CSARDSRQETQYF
size: .; J: TRBJ2-6; D: .; V: TRBV27; DNA: TGTGCCAGCAGTTTATTCCTCTCTGGGGCCAACGTCCTGACTTTC; CDR3: CASSLFLSGANVLTF
size: .; J: TRBJ1-1; D: .; V: TRBV7-3; DNA: TGTGCCAGCAGCTTACATTTTGTGCCGACTGGGGAAGCTTTCTTT; CDR3: CASSLHFVPTGEAFF
size: once; J: TRBJ1-2; D: TRBD1; V: TRBV4-2; DNA: TGTGCCAGCAAGCGGACAGGGGATGGGAGTAACTATGGCTACACCTTC; CDR3: CASKRTGDGSNYGYTF
size: .; J: TRBJ1-4; D: TRBD1; V: TRBV9; DNA: TGTGCCAGCAGCCCAGGGGGTCGGAGAAGAAATGAAAAACTGTTTTTT; CDR3: CASSPGGRRRNEKLFF
size: .; J: TRBJ2-1; D: .; V: TRBV3-1/TRBV3-2; DNA: TGTGCCAGCAGCCAAGGGGGGCTGCAGTTCTTC; CDR3: CASSQGGLQFF
size: .; J: TRBJ1-4; D: TRBD1; V: TRBV3-1/TRBV3-2; DNA: TGTGCCAGCAGCCGTCGACAGGGACAGAATGAAAAACTGTTTTTT; CDR3: CASSRRQGQNEKLFF
size: .; J: TRBJ2-5; D: .; V: TRBV7-7; DNA: TGTGCCAGCGGACGCGTGGGGGGGCCAGGAGAGACCCAGTACTTC; CDR3: CASGRVGGPGETQYF
size: .; J: TRBJ2-1; D: TRBD2; V: TRBV5-1; DNA: TGCGCCAGCAGCCCTCGTGCCGGGGGGGCCGATGAGCAGTTCTTC; CDR3: CASSPRAGGADEQFF
size: .; J: TRBJ1-5; D: .; V: TRBV6-2/TRBV6-3; DNA: TGTGCCAGCAGTTACGGCAGGGGCGGACAGCCCCAGCATTTT; CDR3: CASSYGRGGQPQHF
size: .; J: TRBJ1-3; D: .; V: TRBV30; DNA: TGTGCCTGGAGTGTGGGCAGGGTCTATGGAAACACCATATATTTT; CDR3: CAWSVGRVYGNTIYF
size: .; J: TRBJ2-5; D: TRBD1; V: TRBV5-8; DNA: TGTGCCAGCAGCTTCAACAGGGGATGGCAAGAGACCCAGTACTTC; CDR3: CASSFNRGWQETQYF
size: .; J: TRBJ2-1; D: TRBD2; V: TRBV3-1/TRBV3-2; DNA: TGTGCCAGCAGCCAAGAACTAGCGGTGTCCTACAATGAGCAGTTCTTC; CDR3: CASSQELAVSYNEQFF
size: .; J: TRBJ1-1; D: TRBD1; V: TRBV7-3; DNA: TGTGCCAGCAGCTTAGGACAGGGGGCCACTGAAGCTTTCTTT; CDR3: CASSLGQGATEAFF
size: few; J: TRBJ1-2; D: TRBD1; V: TRBV15; DNA: TGTGCCACCAGCAGAGGACAGGGGTACGGCTACACCTTC; CDR3: CATSRGQGYGYTF
size: once; J: TRBJ2-4; D: .; V: TRBV18; DNA: TGTGCCAGCTCACCACCCGCAGGCTCTACCCGATTAGCCAAAAACATTCAGTACTTC; CDR3: CASSPPAGSTRLAKNIQYF
size: .; J: TRBJ2-3; D: TRBD2; V: TRBV7-9; DNA: TGTGCCAGCAGCTCACCTCCAACTAGCGGTGCCACAGATACGCAGTATTTT; CDR3: CASSSPPTSGATDTQYF
size: few; J: TRBJ1-6; D: TRBD1; V: TRBV5-1; DNA: TGCGCCAGCAGCCCGGGACAGGGGAATTCACCCCTCCACTTT; CDR3: CASSPGQGNSPLHF
size: .; J: TRBJ2-5; D: TRBD2; V: TRBV24-1; DNA: TGTGCCACCAGTGATTCGGGACTAGCGGGGGGGCAAGAGACCCAGTACTTC; CDR3: CATSDSGLAGGQETQYF
size: .; J: TRBJ1-5; D: TRBD1; V: TRBV5-5; DNA: TGTGCCAGCAGCTCGACAGGGGATCAGCCCCAGCATTTT; CDR3: CASSSTGDQPQHF
size: .; J: TRBJ2-5; D: TRBD2; V: TRBV11-2; DNA: TGTGCCAGCAGCCCGTACCGGGGACTAGCGGGGGGAGGAGAGACCCAGTACTTC; CDR3: CASSPYRGLAGGGETQYF
size: once; J: TRBJ2-2; D: .; V: TRBV4-2; DNA: TGTGCCAGCAGCCAAGATTCTGGCAGGGGGGAGAGTACCGGGGAGCTGTTTTTT; CDR3: CASSQDSGRGESTGELFF
size: .; J: TRBJ2-2; D: .; V: TRBV19; DNA: TGTGCCAGTAGTATAGATCTTACCGGGGAGCTGTTTTTT; CDR3: CASSIDLTGELFF
size: once; J: TRBJ1-4; D: .; V: TRBV6-2/TRBV6-3; DNA: TGTGCCAGCAGTTCTCTCCATGAAAAACTGTTTTTT; CDR3: CASSSLHEKLFF
size: .; J: TRBJ1-2; D: .; V: TRBV11-2; DNA: TGTGCCAGCAGCTTATTAGGGGGTACCTATGGCTACACCTTC; CDR3: CASSLLGGTYGYTF
size: few; J: TRBJ1-3; D: .; V: TRBV28; DNA: TGTGCCAGCACCCTCTCGGGGTTTCGGAACACCATATATTTT; CDR3: CASTLSGFRNTIYF
size: .; J: TRBJ1-1; D: TRBD1; V: TRBV2; DNA: TGTGCCAGCAGTGAACAGGGGGCTATGGGCACTGAAGCTTTCTTT; CDR3: CASSEQGAMGTEAFF
size: .; J: TRBJ1-1; D: TRBD1; V: TRBV19; DNA: TGTGCCAGTAGGCTACAGGGGGCAGGGAACACTGAAGCTTTCTTT; CDR3: CASRLQGAGNTEAFF
size: .; J: TRBJ1-3; D: .; V: TRBV7-2; DNA: TGTGCCAGCAGCTTATCAGGTTCTGGAAACACCATATATTTT; CDR3: CASSLSGSGNTIYF
size: few; J: TRBJ1-2; D: .; V: TRBV5-1; DNA: TGCGCCAGCAGCCTCCAGACAGGAGATAACTATGGCTACACCTTC; CDR3: CASSLQTGDNYGYTF
size: few; J: TRBJ1-5; D: TRBD1; V: TRBV2; DNA: TGTGCCAGCACTCTAGGACAGGATCAGCCCCAGCATTTT; CDR3: CASTLGQDQPQHF
size: .; J: TRBJ2-2; D: .; V: TRBV9; DNA: TGTGCCAGCAGCGTTTTGGAGGGGCTCACCGGGGAGCTGTTTTTT; CDR3: CASSVLEGLTGELFF
size: .; J: TRBJ2-2; D: .; V: TRBV9; DNA: TGTGCCAGCATGGGCCCCGGGGAGCTGTTTTTT; CDR3: CASMGPGELFF
size: .; J: TRBJ1-1; D: TRBD1; V: TRBV6-6; DNA: TGTGCCAGCACCCTGACAGGGGTATTGAACACTGAAGCTTTCTTT; CDR3: CASTLTGVLNTEAFF
size: .; J: TRBJ2-7; D: .; V: TRBV11-2; DNA: TGTGCCAGCAGCCCCTTAGGCGGTTATTATTACGAGCAGTACTTC; CDR3: CASSPLGGYYYEQYF
size: .; J: TRBJ1-1; D: TRBD1; V: TRBV11-2; DNA: TGTGCCAGCAGCTGGGACAGGGGGAACACTGAAGCTTTCTTT; CDR3: CASSWDRGNTEAFF
size: .; J: TRBJ1-1; D: TRBD1; V: TRBV6-2/TRBV6-3; DNA: TGTGCCAGCAGTCTAAGACAGGGGGCAACTGAAGCTTTCTTT; CDR3: CASSLRQGATEAFF
size: once; J: TRBJ2-3; D: TRBD2; V: TRBV2; DNA: TGTGCCAGCAGTGACGGGACTAGCGTTACAGATACGCAGTATTTT; CDR3: CASSDGTSVTDTQYF
size: .; J: TRBJ1-6; D: .; V: TRBV7-6; DNA: TGTGCCAGCAGCCTCGACAGGTACCAGCCCCTCCACTTT; CDR3: CASSLDRYQPLHF
size: .; J: TRBJ1-2; D: .; V: TRBV5-1; DNA: TGCGCCAGCAGCTTGATAGCAGGGGATAACTATGGCTACACCTTC; CDR3: CASSLIAGDNYGYTF
size: .; J: TRBJ2-1; D: .; V: TRBV6-6; DNA: TGTGCCAGCAGTTTCGACACCCTCAGGAATGAGCAGTTCTTC; CDR3: CASSFDTLRNEQFF
size: .; J: TRBJ2-1; D: .; V: TRBV25-1; DNA: TGTGCCAGCAGTGAAGGGTGGCGGCCGAACTCTAAGCAGTTCTTC; CDR3: CASSEGWRPNSKQFF
size: .; J: TRBJ2-5; D: .; V: TRBV5-1; DNA: TGCGCCAGCAGAGGAGCCTCGGAGACCCAGTACTTC; CDR3: CASRGASETQYF
size: .; J: TRBJ1-2; D: .; V: TRBV7-8; DNA: TGTGCCAGCAGCTCGTCAGGGTTAGCTAACTATGGCTACACCTTC; CDR3: CASSSSGLANYGYTF
size: .; J: TRBJ2-1; D: TRBD1; V: TRBV7-3; DNA: TGTGCCAGCAGCTTAGGACAGGGGTGGATCAATGAGCAGTTCTTC; CDR3: CASSLGQGWINEQFF
size: once; J: TRBJ2-1; D: TRBD1; V: TRBV5-8; DNA: TGTGCCAGCAGCTCGTGGACAGGGAGGAATGAGCAGTTCTTC; CDR3: CASSSWTGRNEQFF
size: .; J: TRBJ1-1; D: .; V: TRBV12-3/TRBV12-4; DNA: TGTGCCAGCAGCCCCGGTTACACTGAAGCTTTCTTT; CDR3: CASSPGYTEAFF
size: .; J: TRBJ1-6; D: .; V: TRBV6-5; DNA: TGTGCCAGCAGTTACGGCGGGGTGACCTATAATTCACCCCTCCACTTT; CDR3: CASSYGGVTYNSPLHF
size: .; J: TRBJ2-1; D: TRBD2; V: TRBV9; DNA: TGTGCCAGCAGCCCACAAGCCGGGGGGGCATCCTACAATGAGCAGTTCTTC; CDR3: CASSPQAGGASYNEQFF
size: .; J: TRBJ2-1; D: TRBD1; V: TRBV5-6; DNA: TGTGCCAGCAGCTTCGGGACAGGGGGTCTCAATGAGCAGTTCTTC; CDR3: CASSFGTGGLNEQFF
size: .; J: TRBJ1-2; D: TRBD1; V: TRBV19; DNA: TGTGCCAGTAGTTATGTTGGACAGGGTGGCAACTATGGCTACACCTTC; CDR3: CASSYVGQGGNYGYTF
size: .; J: TRBJ2-7; D: .; V: TRBV5-5; DNA: TGTGCCAGCAGCGGGGCGTCAGTCCCCTCCTACGAGCAGTACTTC; CDR3: CASSGASVPSYEQYF